This T cell receptor beta chain was obtained from a study of cytomegalovirus exposure and HLA in healthy donors. General observations from the study: In a later analysis, most CMV-associated TCR beta chains appeared HLA-restricted.

Trimming pared 7 bases from V and 1 base from J, leaving 10 bases between. This CDR3 has 13 amino acids. Germline V CDR1 and CDR2: MDHEN, SYDVKM. PCR used 60 Vbeta primers and 13 Jbeta primers. Method: immunoSEQ multiplex PCR; TCRdb's copy keeps in-frame clones and lacks some. The sample comprises 89,000 or so clones, roughly 80% of which are singletons, and roughly 2% rests with the top ten. Of note for this clone: What it binds is unknown.

The TCR was taken from a boy between 5 and 17 years old in good health and CMV-seronegative. The specimen was PBMCs. The rearrangement uses TRBV28 and TRBJ1-2; D is possibly TRBD1 (5 bases). CDR3: CASMQGINYGYTF. The CDR3 DNA reads as TGTGCCAGCATGCAGGGAATTAACTATGGCTACACCTTC.